This T cell receptor (beta chain) was captured in a study of Ad26.COV2.S vaccination and SARS-CoV-2 variants. Study-level findings and limits: Responses of T cells in total may have been underestimated by the TCR breadth and depth analyses.

The table came from immunoSEQ multiplex PCR; TCRdb's copy has only in-frame clones and leaves some out. The repertoire holds more than 300,000 clones, with 70% to 90% as singletons. About this clone: Its antigen is still unknown.

From germline, CDR1 is LGHDT and CDR2 YNNKEL (reference sequence). CDR3 length: 16 residues. The V end lost 4 bases, the J end lost 0 bases, and 13 bases lay between the germline ends. The treatment denotes: over 15 received Ad26.COV2.S at low or high dose, single or two shots; about 5 received placebo; per-sample allocation not given. Sampling was performed 63 days after the first vaccine or placebo injection. In Boston, the donor was an adult between 18-55 years of age. The TCR originated in a person between 18 and 65 years old who received the Ad26.COV2.S COVID-19 vaccine or a placebo. The V call is TRBV3-1 (or the pseudogene TRBV3-2), the J call TRBJ1-3, with a weak D call TRBD1 (6 bases). Sequenced material: peripheral blood, taken in a trial of Ad26.COV2.S vaccine versus placebo. CDR3 bases: TGTGCCAGCAGCCGACTACGGGACACCTCTGGAAACACCATATATTTT. This encodes CASSRLRDTSGNTIYF.